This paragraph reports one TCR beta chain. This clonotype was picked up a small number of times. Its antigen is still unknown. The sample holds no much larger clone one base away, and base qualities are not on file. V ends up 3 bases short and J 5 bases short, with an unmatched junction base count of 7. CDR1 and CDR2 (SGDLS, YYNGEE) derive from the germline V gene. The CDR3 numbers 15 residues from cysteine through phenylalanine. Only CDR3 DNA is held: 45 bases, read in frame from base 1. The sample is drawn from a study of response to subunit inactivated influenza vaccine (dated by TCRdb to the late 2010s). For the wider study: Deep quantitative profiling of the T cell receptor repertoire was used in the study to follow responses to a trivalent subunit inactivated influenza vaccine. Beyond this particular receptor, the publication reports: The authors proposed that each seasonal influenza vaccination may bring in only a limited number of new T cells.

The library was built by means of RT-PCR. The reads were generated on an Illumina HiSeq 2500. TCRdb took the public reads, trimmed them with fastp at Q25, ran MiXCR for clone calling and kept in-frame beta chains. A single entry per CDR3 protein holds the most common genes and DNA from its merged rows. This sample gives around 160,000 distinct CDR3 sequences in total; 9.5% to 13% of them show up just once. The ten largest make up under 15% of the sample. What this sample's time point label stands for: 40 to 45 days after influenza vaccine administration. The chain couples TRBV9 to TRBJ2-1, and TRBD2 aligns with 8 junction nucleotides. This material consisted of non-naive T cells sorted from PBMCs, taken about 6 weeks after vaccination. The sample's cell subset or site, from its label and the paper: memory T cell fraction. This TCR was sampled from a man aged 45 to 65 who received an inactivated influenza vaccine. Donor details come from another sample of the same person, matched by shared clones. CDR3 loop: CASSGEAGGHNEQFF. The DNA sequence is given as TGTGCCAGCAGCGGTGAGGCGGGGGGCCACAATGAGCAGTTCTTC. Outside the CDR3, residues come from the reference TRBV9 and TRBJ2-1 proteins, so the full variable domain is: DSGVTQTPKHLITATGQRVTLRCSPRSGDLSVYWYQQSLDQGLQFLIQYYNGEERAKGNILERFSAQQFPDLHSELNLSSLELGDSALYFCASSGEAGGHNEQFFGPGTRLTVL.